This T cell receptor (beta chain) was identified during a study of blood T cell repertoires in COVID-19. At the level of the study: The United States, Italy and Spain provided the acute and convalescent COVID-19 samples. T cells, B-cell-depleted T cells, or PBMCs provided the cDNA or gDNA that served as material.

The CDR3 is 14 amino acids. V was clipped by 3 bases and J by 3 bases, with 11 bases between them. Germline CDR1 and CDR2: SGHTA and FQGNSA. In the source study's methods: By means of reference gene primer amplification, nucleated cell counts were estimated. Sequencing used immunoSEQ multiplex PCR; TCRdb keeps in-frame clones, though not all of them. V and J calls and clone size are given by that table; D and trimming were obtained from the DNA. The sample consists of 85,000 to 95,000 clones, about 82% of them appearing once. This clonotype was obtained from a human donor in a cohort sampled during active COVID-19. The specimen was peripheral blood. J is TRBJ1-1 and V is TRBV7-2; no clear D gene. The CDR3: CASSLTPGDTEAFF. The DNA for the CDR3 is TGTGCCAGCAGCTTGACTCCCGGGGACACTGAAGCTTTCTTT.